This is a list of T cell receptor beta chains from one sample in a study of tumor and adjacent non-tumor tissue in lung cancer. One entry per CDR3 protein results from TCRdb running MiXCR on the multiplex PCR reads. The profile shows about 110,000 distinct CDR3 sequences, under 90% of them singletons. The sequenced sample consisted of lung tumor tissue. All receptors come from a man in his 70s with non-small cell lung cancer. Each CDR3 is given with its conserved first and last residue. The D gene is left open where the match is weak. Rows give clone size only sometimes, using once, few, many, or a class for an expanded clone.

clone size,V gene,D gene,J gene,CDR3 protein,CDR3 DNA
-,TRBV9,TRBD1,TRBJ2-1,CGSSVAQGAYNEQFF,TGTGGCAGCAGCGTAGCTCAGGGGGCCTACAATGAGCAGTTCTTC
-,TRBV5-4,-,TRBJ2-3,CGISWQGGRADTQYF,TGTGGCATTAGCTGGCAGGGGGGCCGGGCAGATACGCAGTATTTT
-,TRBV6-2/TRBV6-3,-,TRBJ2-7,CASTSYPSLVGGTYEQYF,TGTGCCAGCACTTCCTACCCGAGTCTAGTGGGAGGAACCTACGAGCAGTACTTC
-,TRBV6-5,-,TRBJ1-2,CASSATWMGAYGYTF,TGTGCCAGTAGTGCTACATGGATGGGCGCTTATGGCTACACATTC
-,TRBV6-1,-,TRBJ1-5,CASSEIQDNFGNQSQHF,TGTGCCAGCAGTGAAATTCAGGACAATTTTGGCAATCAGTCCCAGCATTTT
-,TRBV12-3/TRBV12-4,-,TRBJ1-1,CACSFRDTHKSFF,TGTGCCTGCAGTTTTCGGGACACACATAAATCTTTCTTT
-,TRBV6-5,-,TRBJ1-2,CARSQYGREGYTF,TGTGCCAGGAGTCAATACGGGAGGGAGGGCTACACCTTC
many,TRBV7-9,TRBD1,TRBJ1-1,CASSPGDRAFF,TGTGCCAGCAGCCCCGGGGACAGGGCTTTCTTT
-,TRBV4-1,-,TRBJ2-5,CASSRLGLANHEIQYF,TGCGCCAGCAGCCGCTTGGGTCTAGCGAATCATGAGATCCAGTACTTC
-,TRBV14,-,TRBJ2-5,CVSIQTGTQYF,TGTGTCAGCATCCAAACGGGGACCCAGTACTTC
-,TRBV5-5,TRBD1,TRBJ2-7,CASNRRDRGGEQYF,TGTGCCAGCAATCGCCGGGACAGGGGGGGCGAGCAGTACTTC
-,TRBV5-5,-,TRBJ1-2,CVSGLVPTVNYGYTF,TGTGTCAGCGGCTTGGTACCGACAGTCAACTATGGCTACACCTTC
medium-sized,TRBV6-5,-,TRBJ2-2,CASRRQEATGELFF,TGTGCCAGCAGAAGGCAGGAGGCCACCGGGGAGCTGTTTTTT
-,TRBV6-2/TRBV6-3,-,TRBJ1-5,CASSQNLGDNEPQHF,TGTGCCAGTAGTCAGAACCTGGGGGACAATGAGCCCCAGCATTTT
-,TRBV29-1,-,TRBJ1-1,CSVGTGGVSMNIEAFF,TGCAGCGTTGGGACTGGGGGAGTAAGTATGAACATTGAAGCTTTCTTT
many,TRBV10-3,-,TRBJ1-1,CAISESEVNTEAFF,TGTGCCATCAGTGAGTCAGAAGTAAACACTGAAGCTTTCTTT
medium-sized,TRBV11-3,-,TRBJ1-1,CASSLEGQKNTEAFF,TGTGCCAGCAGCTTAGAAGGACAGAAGAACACTGAAGCTTTCTTT
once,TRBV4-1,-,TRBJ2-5,CASGQQCGQETQYF,TGCGCCAGCGGGCAACAGTGTGGGCAGGAGACCCAGTACTTC
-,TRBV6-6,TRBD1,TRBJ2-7,CPSSSGQGHLQYF,TGTCCCAGCAGCTCGGGACAGGGGCACCTGCAGTACTTC
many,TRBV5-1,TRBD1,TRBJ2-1,CASSLVWDRGYNEQFF,TGCGCCAGCAGCTTGGTTTGGGACAGGGGTTATAATGAGCAGTTCTTC
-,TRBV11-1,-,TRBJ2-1,CASSQQLAGCTQFF,TGTGCCAGCAGCCAACAACTGGCGGGATGTACGCAGTTCTTC
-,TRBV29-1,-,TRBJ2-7,CSAGSYKQYF,TGCAGCGCCGGGAGCTACAAGCAGTATTTC
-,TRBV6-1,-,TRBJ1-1,CASSEVEEATEPFF,TGTGCCAGCAGTGAAGTCGAGGAGGCGACGGAACCTTTCTTT
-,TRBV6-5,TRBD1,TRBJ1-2,CNTGTAYGHTF,TGTAACACCGGGACAGCCTATGGCCACACCTTC
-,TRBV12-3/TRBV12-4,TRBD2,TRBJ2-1,CASRTSGMFYNEQFF,TGTGCCAGCAGAACTAGCGGGATGTTCTACAATGAGCAGTTCTTC
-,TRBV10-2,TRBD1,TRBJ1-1,CASRNRGAEALF,TGCGCCAGCAGGAACAGGGGCGCTGAAGCTCTCTTC
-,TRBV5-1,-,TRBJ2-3,CASSWRVQTTDTQYF,TGTGCCAGTAGCTGGCGGGTTCAAACCACAGATACGCAGTATTTT
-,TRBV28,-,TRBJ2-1,CTSSSRNEQFF,TGTACCAGCAGCTCACGGAATGAGCAGTTCTTC
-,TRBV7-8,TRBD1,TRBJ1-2,CASSPDRRTRLNDGYTF,TGTGCCAGCAGCCCGGACAGGAGAACTAGACTTAACGATGGCTACACCTTC
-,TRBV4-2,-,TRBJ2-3,CASSQELEGPDTQYF,TGTGCCAGCAGCCAAGAACTGGAGGGCCCTGATACGCAATATTTT
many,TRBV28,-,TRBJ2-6,CASSETYSGANVLTF,TGTGCCAGCAGTGAGACCTACTCTGGGGCCAACGTCCTGACTTTC
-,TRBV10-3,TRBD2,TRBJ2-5,CVISGGNSGYSSETQYF,TGTGTCATCAGTGGGGGGAATAGCGGGTATTCTTCGGAGACCCAGTACTTC
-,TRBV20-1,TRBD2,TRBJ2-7,CSVREGLVGTYELYF,TGCAGTGTTAGAGAAGGACTAGTGGGGACCTACGAGCTGTACTTT
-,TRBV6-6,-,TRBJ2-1,CASNSMSLGSNEQFF,TGTGCCAGCAACTCAATGTCACTGGGAAGCAATGAGCAGTTCTTC
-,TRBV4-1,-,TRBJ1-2,CASSQDGRVNHGYTF,TGCGCCAGCAGCCAAGATGGCAGGGTTAACCATGGCTACACCTTC
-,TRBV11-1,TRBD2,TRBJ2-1,CASSLGQGGVNEQFF,TGTGCCAGCAGCTTAGGGCAGGGAGGGGTTAATGAGCAGTTCTTC
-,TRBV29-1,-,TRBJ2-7,CSVISPPGHISYEQYF,TGCAGCGTCATCAGCCCCCCGGGACACATATCCTACGAGCAGTACTTC
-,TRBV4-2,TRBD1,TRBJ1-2,CTSNQDLRTGYGYTF,TGTACCAGCAACCAAGATCTCAGGACAGGCTATGGCTACACCTTC
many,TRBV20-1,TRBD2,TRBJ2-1,CSASGGADEQFF,TGCAGTGCTAGCGGGGGGGCCGATGAGCAGTTCTTC
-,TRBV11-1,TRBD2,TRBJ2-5,CAISLARGGSQCF,TGTGCCATCAGTTTAGCGCGGGGGGGATCCCAGTGCTTC
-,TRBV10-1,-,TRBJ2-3,CTSSEGNEPSTDTQYF,TGCACCAGCAGCGAAGGGAACGAACCATCAACAGATACGCAGTATTTT
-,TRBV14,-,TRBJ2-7,CGSSRQTQGLEQYF,TGTGGCAGCAGCCGACAGACTCAGGGTCTCGAGCAGTACTTC
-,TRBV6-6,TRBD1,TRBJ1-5,CVSCYFGWGQNSDQPQHF,TGTGTCAGCTGTTACTTCGGGTGGGGACAGAATAGCGATCAGCCCCAGCATTTT
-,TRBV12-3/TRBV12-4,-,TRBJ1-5,CASSQSVGYNQPQDF,TGTGCCAGCAGTCAATCTGTCGGATACAATCAGCCCCAGGATTTT
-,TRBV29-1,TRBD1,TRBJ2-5,CSIEAGGETQCF,TGCAGCATTGAGGCAGGGGGTGAGACCCAGTGCTTC
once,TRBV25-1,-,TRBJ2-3,CASRQRTNTVTQYF,TGTGCCAGCAGACAGCGCACTAACACAGTTACGCAGTATTTT
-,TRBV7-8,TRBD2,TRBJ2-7,CSSSSSRLAGIYDQYF,TGTTCCAGCAGCTCGTCCAGACTAGCGGGAATTTACGATCAGTACTTC
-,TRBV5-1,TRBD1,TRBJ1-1,CASSQATGWMNTEALF,TGCGCCAGCAGCCAGGCGACAGGGTGGATGAATACTGAAGCTTTGTTT
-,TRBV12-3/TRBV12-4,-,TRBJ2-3,CASSLGNGGPDMQYF,TGTGCCAGCAGTTTGGGGAACGGGGGGCCAGATATGCAGTATTTT
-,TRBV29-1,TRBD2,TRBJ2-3,CSVAVTSGTDTHYF,TGCAGCGTCGCCGTGACTAGCGGCACAGATACGCACTATTTT
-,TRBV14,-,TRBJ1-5,CDSSPIAGVFPDTQHF,TGTGACAGCAGCCCGATAGCGGGAGTTTTCCCAGATACGCAGCATTTT
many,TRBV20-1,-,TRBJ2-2,CSARDFGNTGELFF,TGCAGTGCTCGGGACTTCGGGAACACCGGGGAGCTGTTTTTT
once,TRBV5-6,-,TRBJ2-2,CACSLGQNTGGLFF,TGTGCCTGCAGCCTGGGACAGAACACCGGGGGGCTGTTTTTT
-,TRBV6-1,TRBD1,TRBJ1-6,CASTNTTGSPGPLHF,TGTGCCAGCACCAACACGACAGGGTCGCCCGGGCCCCTCCACTTT
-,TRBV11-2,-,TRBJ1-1,CTSSFGGGLTEAFF,TGTACCAGCAGCTTCGGGGGGGGCCTGACTGAAGCTTTCTTT
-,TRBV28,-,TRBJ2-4,CVSIPRTINKNILYF,TGTGTCAGCATTCCCAGGACGATCAACAAAAACATTCTGTACTTC
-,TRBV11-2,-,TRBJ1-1,CANRFGEGRTEAFF,TGTGCCAACAGATTCGGCGAGGGCCGGACTGAAGCTTTCTTT